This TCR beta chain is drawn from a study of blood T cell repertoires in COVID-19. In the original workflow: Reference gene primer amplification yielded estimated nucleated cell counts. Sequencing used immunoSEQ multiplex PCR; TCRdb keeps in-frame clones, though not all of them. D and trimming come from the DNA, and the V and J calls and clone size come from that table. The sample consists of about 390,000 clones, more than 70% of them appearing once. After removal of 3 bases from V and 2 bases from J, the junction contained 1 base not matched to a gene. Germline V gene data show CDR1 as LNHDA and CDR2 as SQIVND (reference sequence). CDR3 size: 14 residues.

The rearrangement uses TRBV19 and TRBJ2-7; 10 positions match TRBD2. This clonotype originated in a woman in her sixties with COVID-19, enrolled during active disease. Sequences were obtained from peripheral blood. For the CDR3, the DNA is TGTGCCAGTAGTATTACTAGCGGGGCCTACGAGCAGTACTTC. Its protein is CASSITSGAYEQYF. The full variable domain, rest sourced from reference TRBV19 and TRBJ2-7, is DGGITQSPKYLFRKEGQNVTLSCEQNLNHDAMYWYRQDPGQGLRLIYYSQIVNDFQKGDIAEGYSVSREKKESFPLTVTSAQKNPTAFYLCASSITSGAYEQYFGPGTRLTVT.